These 15 T cell receptor beta chains came from one sample sequenced in a study of PD-L1 blockade in urothelial cancer. The repertoire was sequenced with immunoSEQ multiplex PCR; TCRdb's copy has only in-frame clones and lacks some. Here the sample spans tens of thousands of clones, about 86% being singletons. The sample in question was PBMCs, obtained around atezolizumab (anti-PD-L1) treatment. The receptors were sampled from a man in his 60s with urothelial cancer.

The rearrangement links TRBV11-2 to TRBJ2-3, with a tentative D call TRBD1 (5 bases). V dropped 1 base and J dropped 5 bases, with 13 bases sitting between them. Germline V gives CDR1 SGHAT, CDR2 FQNNGV. This CDR3 is 15 amino acids long. CDR3 in amino acids: CASSLAGGRGDTQYF. In DNA, the CDR3 is TGTGCCAGCAGCTTAGCGGGCGGTAGGGGAGATACGCAGTATTTT.

The rearrangement joins TRBV10-2 to TRBJ1-4; D not certain. The V and J ends lost 7 bases and 5 bases respectively, with 17 bases between them. The germline V gene has CDR1 WSHSY and CDR2 SAAADI. The CDR3 covers 15 residues. The CDR3 is CASTPSAKWNEKLFF. In nucleotides, the CDR3 is TGCGCCAGCACCCCCTCCGCTAAATGGAATGAAAAACTGTTTTTT.

To note about this clone: The junction and the germline gene differ at one end; a read error may be behind it. The rearrangement uses TRBV7-7 and TRBJ1-3; D is possibly TRBD1 (6 bases). The V gene's germline CDR1 is SSHAT and CDR2 FNYEAQ (reference sequence). The CDR3 extends over 14 amino acids. CDR3 nucleotide sequence: TGTGCTAGCAGCTCCGGACAGCCGGGAAACACCATATATTTT. Protein: CASSSGQPGNTIYF.

This chain links TRBV10-2 with TRBJ2-3; TRBD2 matches at 13 bases. The CDR3 is 17 amino acids. Germline V gene data show CDR1 as WSHSY and CDR2 as SAAADI. Trimming at V came to 7 bases and at J to 5 bases, leaving 12 bases not matched to a gene. The chain's CDR3 is CASIRLAGGPVVDTQYF. CDR3 sequence (DNA): TGCGCCAGCATCAGACTAGCGGGAGGCCCCGTGGTAGATACGCAGTATTTT.

In this sample, this clone turned up a few times. V gene TRBV6-5 combines with J gene TRBJ2-6, with 8 nucleotides matching TRBD2. The germline CDR1 and CDR2 sequences are MNHEY and SVGAGI. J gave up 2 bases and V 7 bases, and 4 bases lay outside the gene matches. The CDR3 has 15 amino acids. CDR3 DNA sequence: TGTGCCAGCACCTCGGGAGGGGCTGGGGCCAACGTCCTGACTTTC. Protein product: CASTSGGAGANVLTF.

This rearrangement joins TRBV18 to TRBJ1-2; the match to TRBD1 covers 8 bases. V dropped 3 bases and J dropped 2; count of bases not matched to a gene: 2. The CDR3 has 14 residues. The germline CDR1 and CDR2 sequences are KGHSH and LQKENI. CDR3 amino acids: CASSPGTGNYGYTF. CDR3 nucleotides: TGTGCCAGCTCACCTGGGACAGGCAACTATGGCTACACCTTC.

The CDR3 protein is CSVIFRGQTQYF. The CDR3 region has the DNA TGCAGCGTTATCTTTAGGGGGCAGACCCAGTACTTC. The V call is TRBV29-1, the J call TRBJ2-5; TRBD1 matches 7 bases. V was clipped by 5 bases and J by 6 bases; unmatched bases: 6. The CDR3 loop spans 12 amino acids. From germline, CDR1 is SQVTM and CDR2 ANQGSEA.

The chain recombines TRBV28 with TRBJ2-3; unclear D gene. V dropped 3 bases and J dropped 6 bases, with 16 bases sitting between them. The CDR3 consists of 15 residues. CDR1 MDHEN and CDR2 SYDVKM come from the germline V gene. CDR3 DNA sequence: TGTGCCAGCAGTTTTCACAGTCAGGTTTCGGATACGCAGTATTTT. It codes for CASSFHSQVSDTQYF.

J is TRBJ2-1 and V is TRBV2; 10 bases line up with TRBD2. With V trimmed by 6 bases and J by 4 bases, 12 bases remained unmatched. Germline CDR1 and CDR2: SNHLY and FYNNEI. The CDR3 contains 17 residues. CDR3 in amino acids: CASRYSPSGGLYNEQFF. DNA for the CDR3: TGTGCCAGCAGGTATTCTCCTAGCGGGGGACTGTACAATGAGCAGTTCTTC.

The gene calls are TRBV5-1 and TRBJ2-7; no firm D call. Trimming removed 5 bases at V and 5 bases at J, with 11 bases between. The CDR3 is made up of 12 amino acids. CDR1 and CDR2 from the germline V gene are SGHRS and YFSETQ. CDR3 residues: CASRPAADEQYF. The DNA of the CDR3 is TGCGCCAGCAGGCCCGCGGCTGACGAGCAGTACTTC. Complete variable domain (other parts from reference TRBV5-1 and TRBJ2-7): KAGVTQTPRYLIKTRGQQVTLSCSPISGHRSVSWYQQTPGQGLQFLFEYFSETQRNKGNFPGRFSGRQFSNSRSEMNVSTLELGDSALYLCASRPAADEQYFGPGTRLTVT.

The V and J genes are TRBV7-9 and TRBJ1-1; D is undetermined. CDR1 SEHNR and CDR2 FQNEAQ come from the germline V gene (reference sequence). Trimming stripped 3 bases from V and 1 base from J, with 6 bases between. The CDR3 consists of 13 residues. The CDR3 coding sequence is TGTGCCAGCAGCTTGGCCGAGAACACTGAAGCTTTCTTT. Its translation is CASSLAENTEAFF.

The rearrangement joins TRBV27 to TRBJ2-7; 11 nucleotides agree with TRBD2. Germline loops: CDR1 MNHEY, CDR2 SMNVEV (reference sequence). The V and J ends lost 2 bases and 1 base, in that order; junction bases with no gene match: 4. This CDR3 is 16 amino acids long. CDR3 sequence reads: CASSLLAGGISYEQYF. The CDR3 DNA is TGTGCCAGCAGTTTACTAGCGGGAGGTATTTCCTACGAGCAGTACTTC.

The chain carries TRBV7-9 and TRBJ2-3, with 8 bases matching TRBD2. Germline CDR1 SEHNR, CDR2 FQNEAQ (reference sequence). V gave up 10 bases and J gave up 3 bases; unmatched junction bases: 12. The CDR3 length is 15 residues. CDR3 DNA: TGTGCCATCCCCTTGGGCGGGGGGCCAACAGATACGCAGTATTTT. Protein sequence: CAIPLGGGPTDTQYF.

V usage is TRBV7-9 and J usage is TRBJ2-1; 8 nucleotides align to TRBD2. Trimming at V came to 5 bases and at J to 4 bases, leaving 7 bases not matched to a gene. CDR3 length: 15 residues. Germline CDR1 reads SEHNR; CDR2 reads FQNEAQ (reference sequence). The CDR3 sequence: CASSKLAELYNEQFF. CDR3 bases: TGTGCCAGCAGCAAACTAGCGGAACTGTACAATGAGCAGTTCTTC.

The chain combines TRBV7-3 with TRBJ2-6; 9 positions agree with TRBD1. The CDR3 runs to 16 residues. Germline-derived CDR1 and CDR2 are SGHTA and FQGTGA. V lost 6 bases to trimming and J lost 3 bases; unmatched junction nucleotides: 6. CDR3 in amino acids: CASSSTGGYGANVLTF. The CDR3 coding sequence is TGTGCCAGCAGTTCAACAGGGGGCTATGGGGCCAACGTCCTGACTTTC.